The text below deals with one T cell receptor beta chain. Participants, 18 to 89 years old, spanned around 26 US areas. Participant reports of clinical history set cohort assignment. Produced via immunoSEQ multiplex PCR; TCRdb's table is partial and in-frame only. The profile shows around 250,000 clones, roughly 80% of them singletons. The germline gives CDR1 SGHKS, CDR2 YYEKEE (reference sequence). The V end was cut by 4 bases, the J end by 5 bases, with 12 bases between. The CDR3 is 14 amino acids. This specimen belongs to a study of blood T cell repertoires in COVID-19. Study in general: Acute-phase and convalescent COVID-19 samples originated in the United States, Italy and Spain. The cDNA or gDNA used as material had been derived from T cells, B-cell-depleted T cells, or PBMCs.

The TCR comes from a man aged 25 to 40 with acute COVID-19. This chain uses TRBV5-5 with TRBJ1-4; no clear D. Sequenced input: PBMCs or T cells enriched from blood (not recorded which). CDR3 sequence (DNA): TGTGCCAGCAGCCTCGGAGACTCAAATGAAAAACTGTTTTTT. Encoded protein: CASSLGDSNEKLFF.